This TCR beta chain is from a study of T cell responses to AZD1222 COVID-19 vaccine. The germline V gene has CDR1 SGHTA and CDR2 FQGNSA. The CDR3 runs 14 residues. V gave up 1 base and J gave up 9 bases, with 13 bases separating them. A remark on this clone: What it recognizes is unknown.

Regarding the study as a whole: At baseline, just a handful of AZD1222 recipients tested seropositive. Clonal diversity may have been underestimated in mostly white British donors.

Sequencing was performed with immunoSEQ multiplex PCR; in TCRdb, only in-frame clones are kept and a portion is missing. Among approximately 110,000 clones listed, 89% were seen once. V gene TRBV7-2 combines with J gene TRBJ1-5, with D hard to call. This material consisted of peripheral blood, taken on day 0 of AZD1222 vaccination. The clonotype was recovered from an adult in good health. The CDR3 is CASSLGGWAPPQHF. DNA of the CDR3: TGTGCCAGCAGCTTAGGTGGCTGGGCTCCGCCCCAGCATTTT.